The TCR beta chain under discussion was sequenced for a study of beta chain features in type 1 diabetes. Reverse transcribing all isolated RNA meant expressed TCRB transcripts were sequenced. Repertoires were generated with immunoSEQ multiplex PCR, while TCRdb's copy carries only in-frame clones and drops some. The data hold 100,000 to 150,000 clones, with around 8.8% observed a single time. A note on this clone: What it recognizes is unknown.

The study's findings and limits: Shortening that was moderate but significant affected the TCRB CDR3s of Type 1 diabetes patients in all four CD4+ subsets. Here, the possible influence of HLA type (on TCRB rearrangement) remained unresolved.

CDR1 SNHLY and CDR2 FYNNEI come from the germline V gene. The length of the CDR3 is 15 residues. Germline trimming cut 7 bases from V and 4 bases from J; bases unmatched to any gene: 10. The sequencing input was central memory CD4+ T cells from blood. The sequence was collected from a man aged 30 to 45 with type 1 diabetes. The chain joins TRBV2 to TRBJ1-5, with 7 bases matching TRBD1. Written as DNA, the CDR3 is TGTGCCAGCAAATCAGACAGGGTAGGAAATCAGCCCCAGCATTTT. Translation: CASKSDRVGNQPQHF.